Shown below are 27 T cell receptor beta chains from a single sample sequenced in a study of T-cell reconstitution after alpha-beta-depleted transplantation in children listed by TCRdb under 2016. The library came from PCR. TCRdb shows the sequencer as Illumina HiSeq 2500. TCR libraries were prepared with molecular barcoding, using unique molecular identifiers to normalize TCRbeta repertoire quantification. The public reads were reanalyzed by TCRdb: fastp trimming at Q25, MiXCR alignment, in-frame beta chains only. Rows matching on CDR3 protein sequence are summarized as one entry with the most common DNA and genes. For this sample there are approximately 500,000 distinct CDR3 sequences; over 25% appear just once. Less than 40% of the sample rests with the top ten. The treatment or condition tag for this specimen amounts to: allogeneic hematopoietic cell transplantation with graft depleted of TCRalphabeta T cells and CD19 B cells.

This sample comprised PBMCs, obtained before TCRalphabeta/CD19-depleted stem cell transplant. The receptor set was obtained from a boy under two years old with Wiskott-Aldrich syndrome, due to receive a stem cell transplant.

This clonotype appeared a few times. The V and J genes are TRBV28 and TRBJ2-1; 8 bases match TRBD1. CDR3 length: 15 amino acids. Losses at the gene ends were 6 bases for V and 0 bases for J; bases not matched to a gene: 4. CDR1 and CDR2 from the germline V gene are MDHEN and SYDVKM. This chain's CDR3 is CASRDRDGSYNEQFF. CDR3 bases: TGTGCCAGCAGGGACAGGGATGGCTCCTACAATGAGCAGTTCTTC. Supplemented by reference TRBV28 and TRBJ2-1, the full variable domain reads DVKVTQSSRYLVKRTGEKVFLECVQDMDHENMFWYRQDPGLGLRLIYFSYDVKMKEKGDIPEGYSVSREKKERFSLILESASTNQTSMYLCASRDRDGSYNEQFFGPGTRLTVL.

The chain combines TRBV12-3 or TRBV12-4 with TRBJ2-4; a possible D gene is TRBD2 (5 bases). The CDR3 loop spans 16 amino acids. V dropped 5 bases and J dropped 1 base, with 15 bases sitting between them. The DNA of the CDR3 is TGTGCCAGCAGTGCCCAGAGGGCGGGTGCCAAAAACATTCAGTACTTC. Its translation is CASSAQRAGAKNIQYF.

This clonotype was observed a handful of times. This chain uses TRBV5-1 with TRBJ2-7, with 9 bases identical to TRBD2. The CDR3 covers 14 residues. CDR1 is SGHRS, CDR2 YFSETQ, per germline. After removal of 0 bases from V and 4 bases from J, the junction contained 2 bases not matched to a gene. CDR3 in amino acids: CASSLALAGYEQYF. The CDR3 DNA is TGCGCCAGCAGCTTGGCGCTAGCGGGGTACGAGCAGTACTTC.

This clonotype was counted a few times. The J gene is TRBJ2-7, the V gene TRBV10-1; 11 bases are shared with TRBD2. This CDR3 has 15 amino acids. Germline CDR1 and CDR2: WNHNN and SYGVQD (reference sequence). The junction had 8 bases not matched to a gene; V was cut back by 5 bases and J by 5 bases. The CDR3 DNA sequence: TGCGCCAGCAGTTCCCTAGCGGGAGGACCCCACGAGCAGTACTTC. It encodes CASSSLAGGPHEQYF.

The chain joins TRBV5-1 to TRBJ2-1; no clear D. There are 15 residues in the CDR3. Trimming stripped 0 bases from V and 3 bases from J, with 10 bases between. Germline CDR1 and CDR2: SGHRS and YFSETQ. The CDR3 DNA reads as TGCGCCAGCAGCTTGGTGGGTCGAGGCTACAATGAGCAGTTCTTC. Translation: CASSLVGRGYNEQFF.

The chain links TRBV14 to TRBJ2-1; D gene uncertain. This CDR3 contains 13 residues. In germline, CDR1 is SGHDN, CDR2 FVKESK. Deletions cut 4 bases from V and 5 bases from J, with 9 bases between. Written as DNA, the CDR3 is TGTGCCAGCAGCCTGACTTACGACAATGAGCAGTTCTTC. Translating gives CASSLTYDNEQFF.

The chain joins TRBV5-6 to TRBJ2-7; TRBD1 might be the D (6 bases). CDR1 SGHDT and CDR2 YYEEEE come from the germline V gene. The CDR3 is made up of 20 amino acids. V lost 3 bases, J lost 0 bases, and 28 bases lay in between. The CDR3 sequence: CASSSRLFARTEENSYEQYF. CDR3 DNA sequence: TGTGCCAGCAGCTCCCGACTTTTCGCGCGGACAGAAGAAAACTCCTACGAGCAGTACTTC.

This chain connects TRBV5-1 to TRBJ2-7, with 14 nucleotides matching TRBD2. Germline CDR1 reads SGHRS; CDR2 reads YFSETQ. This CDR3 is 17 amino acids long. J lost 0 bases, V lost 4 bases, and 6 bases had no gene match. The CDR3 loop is CASSPGTSGRSSYEQYF. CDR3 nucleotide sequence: TGCGCCAGCAGCCCGGGGACTAGCGGGAGATCCTCCTACGAGCAGTACTTC.

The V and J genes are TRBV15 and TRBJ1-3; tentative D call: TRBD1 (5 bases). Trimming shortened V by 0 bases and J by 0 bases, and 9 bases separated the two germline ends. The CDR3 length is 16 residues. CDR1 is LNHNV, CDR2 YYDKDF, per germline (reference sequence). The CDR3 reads CATSRDRGGSGNTIYF. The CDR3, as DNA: TGTGCCACCAGCAGAGATCGGGGCGGCTCTGGAAACACCATATATTTT.

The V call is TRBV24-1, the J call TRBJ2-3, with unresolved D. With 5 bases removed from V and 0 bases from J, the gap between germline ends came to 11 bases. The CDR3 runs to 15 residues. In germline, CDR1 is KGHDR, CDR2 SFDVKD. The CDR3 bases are TGTGCCACCAGTGTAGGTGGATCTAGCACAGATACGCAGTATTTT. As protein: CATSVGGSSTDTQYF.

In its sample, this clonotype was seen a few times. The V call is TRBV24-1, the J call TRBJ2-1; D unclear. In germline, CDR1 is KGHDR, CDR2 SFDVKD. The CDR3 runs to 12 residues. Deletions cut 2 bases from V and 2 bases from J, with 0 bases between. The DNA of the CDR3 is TGTGCCACCAGTGATTCCTACAATGAGCAGTTCTTC. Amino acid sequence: CATSDSYNEQFF.

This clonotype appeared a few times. As DNA, the CDR3 is TGCGCCAGCAGCCTTGACTGGGGGGGTTACGAGCAGTACTTC. Protein: CASSLDWGGYEQYF. This chain connects TRBV5-1 to TRBJ2-7; the match to TRBD2 covers 7 bases. The V gene's germline CDR1 is SGHRS and CDR2 YFSETQ. The length of the CDR3 is 14 residues. V lost 4 bases, J lost 4 bases, and 8 bases stayed unmatched.

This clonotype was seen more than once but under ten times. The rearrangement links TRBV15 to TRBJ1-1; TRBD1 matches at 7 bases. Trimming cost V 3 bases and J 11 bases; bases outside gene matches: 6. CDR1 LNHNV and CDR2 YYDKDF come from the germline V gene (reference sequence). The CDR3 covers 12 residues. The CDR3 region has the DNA TGTGCCACCAGCAGGGCAGGGGGATACGCTTTCTTT. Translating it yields CATSRAGGYAFF.

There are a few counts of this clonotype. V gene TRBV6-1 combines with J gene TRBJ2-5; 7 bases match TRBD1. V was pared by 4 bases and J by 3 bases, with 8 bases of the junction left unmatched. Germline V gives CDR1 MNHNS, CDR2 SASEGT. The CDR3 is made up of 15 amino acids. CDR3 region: CASSGWGQIEETQYF. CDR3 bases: TGTGCCAGCAGTGGATGGGGACAGATAGAAGAGACCCAGTACTTC.

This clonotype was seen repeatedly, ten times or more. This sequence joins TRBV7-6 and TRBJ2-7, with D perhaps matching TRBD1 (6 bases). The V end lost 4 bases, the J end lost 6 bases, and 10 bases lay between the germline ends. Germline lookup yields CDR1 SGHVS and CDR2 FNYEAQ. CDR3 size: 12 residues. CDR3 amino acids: CASSSTGSEQYF. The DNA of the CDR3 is TGTGCCAGCAGCTCAACAGGGAGCGAGCAGTACTTC.

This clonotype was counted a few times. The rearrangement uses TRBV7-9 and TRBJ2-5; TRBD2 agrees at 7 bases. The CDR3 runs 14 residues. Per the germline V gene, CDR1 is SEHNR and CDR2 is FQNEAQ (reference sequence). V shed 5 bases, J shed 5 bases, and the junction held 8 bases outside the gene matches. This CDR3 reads CASSRGAGVETQYF. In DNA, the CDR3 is TGTGCCAGCAGCAGAGGGGCGGGAGTCGAGACCCAGTACTTC.

CDR3 in amino acids: CASKDGRAPTYNEQFF. The CDR3 nucleotides read TGTGCCAGTAAGGACGGGAGGGCCCCTACCTACAATGAGCAGTTCTTC. This sequence joins TRBV19 and TRBJ2-1; 8 bases are shared with TRBD2. With V trimmed by 7 bases and J by 2 bases, 10 bases remained unmatched. From germline, CDR1 is LNHDA and CDR2 SQIVND (reference sequence). This CDR3 has 16 residues. Full variable domain (missing parts from reference TRBV19 and TRBJ2-1): DGGITQSPKYLFRKEGQNVTLSCEQNLNHDAMYWYRQDPGQGLRLIYYSQIVNDFQKGDIAEGYSVSREKKESFPLTVTSAQKNPTAFYLCASKDGRAPTYNEQFFGPGTRLTVL.

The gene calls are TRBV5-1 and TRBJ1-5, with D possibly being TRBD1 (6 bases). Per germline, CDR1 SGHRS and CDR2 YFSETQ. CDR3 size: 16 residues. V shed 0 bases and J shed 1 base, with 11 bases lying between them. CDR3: CASSLGETGSNQPQHF. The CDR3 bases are TGCGCCAGCAGCTTGGGTGAGACAGGAAGCAATCAGCCCCAGCATTTT.

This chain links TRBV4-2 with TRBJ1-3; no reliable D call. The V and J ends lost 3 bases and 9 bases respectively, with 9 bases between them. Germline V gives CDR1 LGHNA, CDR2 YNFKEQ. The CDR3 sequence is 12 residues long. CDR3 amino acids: CASSQGSGTIYF. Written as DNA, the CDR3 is TGTGCCAGCAGCCAGGGAAGTGGCACCATATATTTT.

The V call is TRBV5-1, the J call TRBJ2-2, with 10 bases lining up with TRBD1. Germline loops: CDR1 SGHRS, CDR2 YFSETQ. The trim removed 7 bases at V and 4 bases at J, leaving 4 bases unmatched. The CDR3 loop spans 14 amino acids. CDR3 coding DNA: TGCGCCAGCGGACAGGGGGTTGGCACCGGGGAGCTGTTTTTT. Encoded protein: CASGQGVGTGELFF. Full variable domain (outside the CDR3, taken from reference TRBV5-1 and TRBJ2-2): KAGVTQTPRYLIKTRGQQVTLSCSPISGHRSVSWYQQTPGQGLQFLFEYFSETQRNKGNFPGRFSGRQFSNSRSEMNVSTLELGDSALYLCASGQGVGTGELFFGEGSRLTVL.

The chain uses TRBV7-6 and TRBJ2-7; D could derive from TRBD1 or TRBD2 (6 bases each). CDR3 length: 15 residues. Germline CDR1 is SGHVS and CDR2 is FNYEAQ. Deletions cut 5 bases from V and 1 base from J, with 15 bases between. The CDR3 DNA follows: TGTGCCAGCAGCCCAGGGGCGGGGCCTTCCTACGAGCAGTACTTC. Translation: CASSPGAGPSYEQYF.

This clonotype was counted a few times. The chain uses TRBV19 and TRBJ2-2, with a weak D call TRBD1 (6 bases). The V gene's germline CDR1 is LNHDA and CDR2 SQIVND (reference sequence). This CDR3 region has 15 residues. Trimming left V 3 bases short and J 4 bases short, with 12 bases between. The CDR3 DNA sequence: TGTGCCAGTAGTATTGCGGACAGATCCACCGGGGAGCTGTTTTTT. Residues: CASSIADRSTGELFF.

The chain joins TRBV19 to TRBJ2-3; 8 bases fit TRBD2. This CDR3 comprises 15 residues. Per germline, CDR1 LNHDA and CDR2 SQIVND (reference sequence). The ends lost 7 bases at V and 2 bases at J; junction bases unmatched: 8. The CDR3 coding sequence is TGTGCCAGTACCGCACTAGCGGCTCACACAGATACGCAGTATTTT. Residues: CASTALAAHTDTQYF.

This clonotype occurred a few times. The DNA for the CDR3 is TGTGCCAGCAGTCCTCCGTGGGAGGGCCCAGAGACCCAGTACTTC. Translating it yields CASSPPWEGPETQYF. The genes are TRBV25-1 and TRBJ2-5, with 7 nucleotides matching TRBD2. V dropped 5 bases and J dropped 4; count of bases not matched to a gene: 10. This CDR3 spans 15 amino acids. Per the germline V gene, CDR1 is MGHDK and CDR2 is SYGVNS.

The CDR3 region has the DNA TGCGCCAGCAGCTTGACCGGGACCCCGAGCGGGGAGCTGTTTTTT. Amino acid sequence: CASSLTGTPSGELFF. The J gene is TRBJ2-2, the V gene TRBV5-1; D is possibly TRBD1 or TRBD2 (5 bases each). The CDR3 consists of 15 residues. Trimming cost V 1 base and J 7 bases, with 14 bases left between them. Germline CDR1 reads SGHRS; CDR2 reads YFSETQ.

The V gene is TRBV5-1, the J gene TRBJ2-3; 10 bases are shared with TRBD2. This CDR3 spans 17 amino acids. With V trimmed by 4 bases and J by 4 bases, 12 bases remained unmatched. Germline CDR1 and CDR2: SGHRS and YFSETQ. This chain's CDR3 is CASSARTSGRTADTQYF. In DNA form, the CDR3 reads TGCGCCAGCAGCGCACGGACTAGCGGAAGGACGGCAGATACGCAGTATTTT.

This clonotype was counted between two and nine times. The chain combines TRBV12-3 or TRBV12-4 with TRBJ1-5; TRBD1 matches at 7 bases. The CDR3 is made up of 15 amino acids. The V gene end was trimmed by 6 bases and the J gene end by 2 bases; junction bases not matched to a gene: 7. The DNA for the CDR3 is TGTGCCAGCAGCACACAGGGGTATGGCAATCAGCCCCAGCATTTT. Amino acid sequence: CASSTQGYGNQPQHF.